The 29 T cell receptor beta chains presented below share a single source sample, sequenced in a study of T cell responses to AZD1222 COVID-19 vaccine. The assay was immunoSEQ multiplex PCR, and TCRdb's table has in-frame clones only and misses some. This sample carries some 150,000 clones, 94% of them seen once, and the ten largest clones take about 1.3%. Here the sequenced sample was peripheral blood, taken on day 0 of AZD1222 vaccination. These receptors all come from an adult in good health.

This chain uses TRBV28 with TRBJ1-4; D is uncertain. CDR1 is MDHEN and CDR2 is SYDVKM in the germline V gene. The CDR3 runs to 12 residues. Trimming pared 5 bases from V and 8 bases from J, leaving 9 bases between. CDR3 sequence reads: CASSRPGEKLFF. The CDR3 DNA follows: TGTGCCAGCAGTCGCCCTGGGGAAAAACTGTTTTTT.

The chain recombines TRBV7-2 with TRBJ2-3; weak D call: TRBD1 (5 bases). V was cut by 3 bases and J by 0 bases, with 7 bases left in between. The CDR3 extends over 14 amino acids. Germline V gives CDR1 SGHTA, CDR2 FQGNSA. The CDR3 spells CASSFDSSTDTQYF. The CDR3 DNA reads TGTGCCAGCAGCTTTGACAGCAGCACAGATACGCAGTATTTT.

The J gene is TRBJ2-5, the V gene TRBV11-2; D gene unclear. The ends were cut back, 0 bases at V and 5 bases at J, with 4 bases in the middle. Germline V CDR1 and CDR2: SGHAT, FQNNGV. This CDR3 is built from 12 residues. The CDR3 loop reads CASSLDMETQYF. In nucleotides, the CDR3 is TGTGCCAGCAGCTTAGATATGGAGACCCAGTACTTC.

The chain carries TRBV28 and TRBJ1-1; D perhaps matches TRBD1 (6 bases). This CDR3 spans 15 amino acids. The V end lost 6 bases, the J end lost 5 bases, and 19 bases lay between the germline ends. The germline V gene encodes CDR1 MDHEN and CDR2 SYDVKM. CDR3: CASRWDTSWGTEAFF. The CDR3 DNA reads TGTGCCAGCAGGTGGGACACTTCCTGGGGGACTGAAGCTTTCTTT. The full variable domain, in which reference TRBV28 and TRBJ1-1 provide the parts outside the CDR3, is DVKVTQSSRYLVKRTGEKVFLECVQDMDHENMFWYRQDPGLGLRLIYFSYDVKMKEKGDIPEGYSVSREKKERFSLILESASTNQTSMYLCASRWDTSWGTEAFFGQGTRLTVV.

This chain connects TRBV19 to TRBJ2-1; TRBD1 matches 9 bases. Trimming removed 2 bases from V and 7 bases from J; junction bases left unmatched: 12. The CDR3 spans 17 residues. CDR1 is LNHDA and CDR2 is SQIVND in the germline V gene (reference sequence). CDR3 coding DNA: TGTGCCAGTAGTATAAATCCCGGGACAGGGAGGAGAAATGAGCAGTTCTTC. Translating gives CASSINPGTGRRNEQFF. Full variable domain (missing parts from reference TRBV19 and TRBJ2-1): DGGITQSPKYLFRKEGQNVTLSCEQNLNHDAMYWYRQDPGQGLRLIYYSQIVNDFQKGDIAEGYSVSREKKESFPLTVTSAQKNPTAFYLCASSINPGTGRRNEQFFGPGTRLTVL.

The chain carries TRBV15 and TRBJ1-4; possibly TRBD1 for D (6 bases). The V gene lost 1 base and the J gene lost 4 bases, with 10 bases spanning the gap. CDR3 size: 15 residues. Germline V lookup: CDR1 LNHNV, CDR2 YYDKDF (reference sequence). CDR3 region: CATSRATGNNEKLFF. The CDR3 DNA reads as TGTGCCACCAGCAGAGCTACAGGGAATAATGAAAAACTGTTTTTT.

The V call is TRBV6-1, the J call TRBJ2-7; D possibly corresponds to TRBD2 (5 bases). Germline V lookup: CDR1 MNHNS, CDR2 SASEGT. V was shortened by 1 base and J by 2 bases, with 12 bases between the two germline ends. The CDR3 is 15 amino acids. CDR3 amino acids: CASSEVGSGAYEQYV. CDR3 sequence (DNA): TGTGCCAGCAGTGAAGTCGGCTCCGGGGCCTACGAGCAGTACGTC.

The CDR3 bases are TGTGCCAGCTCACCCGACAGGCAAGAGACCCAGTACTTC. Protein product: CASSPDRQETQYF. This rearrangement joins TRBV18 to TRBJ2-5, with a possible D match to TRBD1 (6 bases). This CDR3 is 13 amino acids long. V dropped 3 bases and J dropped 2 bases, with 7 bases sitting between them. Germline CDR1 reads KGHSH; CDR2 reads LQKENI.

The genes are TRBV7-9 and TRBJ1-4, with 8 bases lining up with TRBD1. V gave up 4 bases and J gave up 8 bases; unmatched junction bases: 12. The CDR3 runs to 16 residues. Germline V gene lookup returns CDR1 SEHNR and CDR2 FQNEAQ (reference sequence). The CDR3 spells CASSSGQGSTWEKLFF. CDR3 bases: TGTGCCAGCAGCTCCGGACAGGGCTCTACCTGGGAAAAACTGTTTTTT.

The V and J genes are TRBV3-1 (or the pseudogene TRBV3-2) and TRBJ2-5, with D uncertain. This CDR3 contains 15 residues. Germline V gives CDR1 LGHDT, CDR2 YNNKEL (reference sequence). V was trimmed by 0 bases and J by 1 base, leaving 9 bases between them. CDR3 sequence (DNA): TGTGCCAGCAGCCAAGATAGCCAGCTCCAAGAGACCCAGTACTTC. Translation gives CASSQDSQLQETQYF.

The rearrangement links TRBV28 to TRBJ1-2, with D unresolved. The CDR3 is made up of 13 amino acids. Germline values: CDR1 MDHEN, CDR2 SYDVKM. The V gene lost 4 bases and the J gene lost 5 bases, with 11 bases spanning the gap. In nucleotides, the CDR3 is TGTGCCAGCAGTTATCCGAGAGGATATGGCTACACCTTC. It codes for CASSYPRGYGYTF.

The chain recombines TRBV3-1 (or the pseudogene TRBV3-2) with TRBJ1-1, with D possibly being TRBD1 (5 bases). The CDR3 extends over 13 amino acids. The germline CDR1 and CDR2 sequences are LGHDT and YNNKEL (reference sequence). Trimming removed 4 bases from V and 6 bases from J, with 12 bases in between. CDR3 in DNA: TGTGCCAGCAGCCGACAGTTGTCGGCTGAAGCTTTCTTT. Translation: CASSRQLSAEAFF.

This clone was observed once. The chain joins TRBV6-5 to TRBJ2-1; D remains unclear. CDR3 length equals 13 residues. V was trimmed by 6 bases and J by 6 bases, leaving 12 bases between them. Germline V lookup: CDR1 MNHEY, CDR2 SVGAGI. The CDR3 loop is CASSSRGVNEQFF. The CDR3 region has the DNA TGTGCCAGCAGCTCCCGTGGGGTCAATGAGCAGTTCTTC.

This clone is a singleton in its sample. The J gene is TRBJ1-1, the V gene TRBV28; D is undetermined. The germline V and J ends were trimmed by 3 bases and 4 bases, with 12 bases remaining between them. CDR1 is MDHEN, CDR2 SYDVKM, per germline. The CDR3 runs 14 residues. In nucleotides, the CDR3 is TGTGCCAGCAGTTTTCGGGGAATGAGCACTGAAGCTTTCTTT. Its protein product is CASSFRGMSTEAFF.

The chain employs TRBV4-2 and TRBJ1-5; tentative D call: TRBD1 (6 bases). V lost 0 bases to trimming and J lost 7 bases, with 13 bases between them. This CDR3 is built from 15 residues. The germline V gene encodes CDR1 LGHNA and CDR2 YNFKEQ. The CDR3 region is CASSQEMGARQPQHF. CDR3 bases: TGTGCCAGCAGCCAAGAGATGGGGGCGAGGCAGCCCCAGCATTTT.

The rearrangement uses TRBV6-5 and TRBJ1-3; 9 bases are shared with TRBD1. This CDR3 contains 15 residues. Trimming cost V 6 bases and J 4 bases; bases outside gene matches: 7. CDR1 is MNHEY, CDR2 SVGAGI, per germline. In DNA form, the CDR3 reads TGTGCCAGCAGCCTACAGGGGGCGCGAGGAAACACCATATATTTT. It is translated as CASSLQGARGNTIYF.

This rearrangement joins TRBV7-2 to TRBJ2-7, with D unclear. CDR1 SGHTA and CDR2 FQGNSA come from the germline V gene. Trimming cost V 5 bases and J 0 bases, with 5 bases left between them. The CDR3 extends over 12 amino acids. This chain's CDR3 is CASSESSYEQYV. In nucleotides, the CDR3 is TGTGCCAGCAGCGAGAGCTCCTACGAGCAGTACGTC.

In nucleotides, the CDR3 is TGTGCCAGCAGCCTTTCGGACGGCTATGGCTACACCTTC. It specifies CASSLSDGYGYTF. The chain carries TRBV6-6 and TRBJ1-2; D call uncertain. Germline V CDR1 and CDR2: MNHNY, SVGAGI (reference sequence). The CDR3 loop spans 13 amino acids. V was pared by 6 bases and J by 4 bases, with 12 bases between.

The chain carries TRBV25-1 and TRBJ2-3; D remains ambiguous. This CDR3 has 15 amino acids. Germline CDR1 is MGHDK and CDR2 is SYGVNS. Trimming cost V 2 bases and J 0 bases, with 9 bases left between them. CDR3 amino acids: CASSERQPSTDTQYF. CDR3 coding DNA: TGTGCCAGCAGTGAACGCCAGCCTAGCACAGATACGCAGTATTTT.

This sequence joins TRBV9 and TRBJ2-1, with a tentative D call TRBD2 (5 bases). V was shortened by 0 bases and J by 9 bases, with 10 bases between the two germline ends. CDR3 length equals 13 residues. Germline values: CDR1 SGDLS, CDR2 YYNGEE. The CDR3 bases are TGTGCCAGCAGCGTAGACACCCTAGCTGAGCAGTTCTTC. Its protein product is CASSVDTLAEQFF.

The V and J genes are TRBV14 and TRBJ2-1, with 9 positions matching TRBD2. With V trimmed by 4 bases and J by 8 bases, 12 bases remained unmatched. Germline V gives CDR1 SGHDN, CDR2 FVKESK. The CDR3 loop spans 16 amino acids. In DNA form, the CDR3 reads TGTGCCAGCAGCCTCCCCGGGACTAGCATGATCGATGAGCAGTTCTTC. It specifies CASSLPGTSMIDEQFF.

The chain couples TRBV7-9 to TRBJ2-3; D gene uncertain. Germline lookup yields CDR1 SEHNR and CDR2 FQNEAQ (reference sequence). The CDR3 covers 13 residues. The V end was cut by 5 bases, the J end by 4 bases, with 10 bases between. CDR3 in DNA: TGTGCCAGCAGCCCCGCCCGGGCAGATACGCAGTATTTT. Amino acids: CASSPARADTQYF.

This clone appeared once. The rearrangement uses TRBV6-5 and TRBJ1-1; no clear D gene. V was shortened by 0 bases and J by 0 bases, with 8 bases between the two germline ends. The CDR3 is 15 residues long. From germline, CDR1 is MNHEY and CDR2 SVGAGI. CDR3 amino acids: CASSYSSVMNTEAFF. CDR3 nucleotide sequence: TGTGCCAGCAGTTACTCGTCGGTGATGAACACTGAAGCTTTCTTT.

J is TRBJ1-1 and V is TRBV7-9, with D tentatively TRBD1 (6 bases). The germline V gene has CDR1 SEHNR and CDR2 FQNEAQ (reference sequence). V lost 0 bases to trimming and J lost 7 bases, with 12 bases between them. The CDR3 is made up of 14 amino acids. CDR3 bases: TGTGCCAGCAGCTTAGCTGGGGGGGCGGATGAAGCTTTCTTT. Its translation is CASSLAGGADEAFF.

This chain connects TRBV4-1 to TRBJ1-2; 7 bases are shared with TRBD1. V shed 6 bases, J shed 4 bases, and the junction held 20 bases outside the gene matches. This CDR3 contains 18 residues. Germline lookup yields CDR1 MGHRA and CDR2 YSYEKL. The CDR3 spells CASRQGPNHPRTIYGYTF. The CDR3 region has the DNA TGCGCCAGCAGACAGGGGCCAAACCACCCGAGAACTATCTATGGCTACACCTTC.

The J gene is TRBJ2-3, the V gene TRBV5-4, with D uncertain. Germline CDR1 SGHNT, CDR2 YYREEE (reference sequence). Between the trimmed V and J ends, which lost 3 bases and 4 bases, there was a span of 12 bases. The CDR3 contains 14 residues. In DNA, the CDR3 is TGTGCCAGCAGCTCCCGATTGGAAGCAGATACGCAGTATTTT. Translation gives CASSSRLEADTQYF.

The chain has TRBV7-9 and TRBJ2-1, with D unresolved. Between the trimmed V and J ends, which lost 0 bases and 8 bases, there was a span of 17 bases. The CDR3 has 16 residues. Germline CDR1 and CDR2: SEHNR and FQNEAQ (reference sequence). The CDR3 bases are TGTGCCAGCAGCTTAGCGCAGGCAGCTATTATGTATGAGCAGTTCTTC. Translation gives CASSLAQAAIMYEQFF.

This chain connects TRBV12-5 to TRBJ1-1, with TRBD1 matching 9 bases. This CDR3 contains 13 residues. CDR1 and CDR2 (germline): LGHNT, FRNRAP. V lost 5 bases to trimming and J lost 4 bases; unmatched junction nucleotides: 2. This CDR3 reads CASGTGGRTEAFF. The CDR3 DNA is TGTGCTAGTGGTACAGGGGGCCGCACTGAAGCTTTCTTT.

The chain recombines TRBV5-4 with TRBJ2-2; 7 bases match TRBD2. The trim removed 6 bases at V and 2 bases at J, leaving 10 bases unmatched. This CDR3 spans 16 amino acids. CDR1 is SGHNT and CDR2 is YYREEE in the germline V gene (reference sequence). For the CDR3, the DNA is TGTGCCAGCACCCTAAGGGGCGGGAGTAACACCGGGGAGCTGTTTTTT. This translates into CASTLRGGSNTGELFF.